This TCR beta chain was sequenced in a study of blood T cell repertoires in COVID-19. Overall study: COVID-19 samples, acute and convalescent, were from the United States, Italy and Spain. Nucleic acid was either cDNA or gDNA, and it came from T cells, B-cell-depleted T cells, or PBMCs.

Produced via immunoSEQ multiplex PCR; TCRdb's table is partial and in-frame only. This table holds approximately 220,000 clones, 80% to 90% found once. Germline lookup yields CDR1 SGHTA and CDR2 FQGNSA. The V end was cut by 4 bases, the J end by 0 bases, with 13 bases between. The CDR3 totals 15 residues. The sample consisted of peripheral blood. The genes are TRBV7-2 and TRBJ2-7, with D possibly being TRBD2 (7 bases). The TCR comes from a woman between 45 and 65 years old with acute or convalescent COVID-19. The CDR3 sequence: CASSYRGGISYEQYF. For the CDR3, the DNA is TGTGCCAGCAGCTATAGGGGGGGTATCTCCTACGAGCAGTACTTC. Complete variable domain (other parts from reference TRBV7-2 and TRBJ2-7): GAGVSQSPSNKVTEKGKDVELRCDPISGHTALYWYRQSLGQGLEFLIYFQGNSAPDKSGLPSDRFSAERTGGSVSTLTIQRTQQEDSAVYLCASSYRGGISYEQYFGPGTRLTVT.